Included here is one T cell receptor (beta chain) sequence, with context. TCR beta CDR3 regions were amplified from RNA. RT-PCR in the first round (using the HTBI primer set) targeted the TCR CDR3. In TCRdb, the multiplex PCR reads were re-called with MiXCR into one record per CDR3 protein. The sample has about 290,000 distinct CDR3 sequences; 13% are singletons. Reasons for excluding patients were uncontrolled infection, other autoimmune disease, pregnancy or lactation. The data were obtained in a study of T cells in Graves' hyperthyroidism and ophthalmopathy. The CDR3 extends over 13 amino acids. CDR1 is DFQATT and CDR2 is SNEGSKA in the germline V gene (reference sequence). Trimming pared 3 bases from V and 5 bases from J, leaving 13 bases between.

The TCR was taken from a woman in her twenties or thirties with Graves' hyperthyroidism that later progressed to Graves' ophthalmopathy. The rearrangement uses TRBV20-1 and TRBJ2-5; the D is unclear. Sequences were obtained from blood. The CDR3 nucleotides are TGCAGTGCTAGGAACAGTATAGGGGAGACCCAGTACTTC. It codes for CSARNSIGETQYF.